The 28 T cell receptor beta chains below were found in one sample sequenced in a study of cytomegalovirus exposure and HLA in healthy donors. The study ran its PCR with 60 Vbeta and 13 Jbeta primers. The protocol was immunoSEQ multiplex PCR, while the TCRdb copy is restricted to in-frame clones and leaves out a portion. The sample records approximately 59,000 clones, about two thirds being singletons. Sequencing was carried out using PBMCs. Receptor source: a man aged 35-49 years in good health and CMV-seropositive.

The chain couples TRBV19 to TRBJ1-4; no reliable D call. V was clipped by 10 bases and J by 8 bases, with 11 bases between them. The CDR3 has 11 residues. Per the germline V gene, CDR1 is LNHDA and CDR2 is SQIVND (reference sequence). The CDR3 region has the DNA TGTGCCAACTCCTGCAGGGAAAAACTGTTTTTT. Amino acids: CANSCREKLFF. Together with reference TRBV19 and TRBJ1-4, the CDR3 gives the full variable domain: DGGITQSPKYLFRKEGQNVTLSCEQNLNHDAMYWYRQDPGQGLRLIYYSQIVNDFQKGDIAEGYSVSREKKESFPLTVTSAQKNPTAFYLCANSCREKLFFGSGTQLSVL.

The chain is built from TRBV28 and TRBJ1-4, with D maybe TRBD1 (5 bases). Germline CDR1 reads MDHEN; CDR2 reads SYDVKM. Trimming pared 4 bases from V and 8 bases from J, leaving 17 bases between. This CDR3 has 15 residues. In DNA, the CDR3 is TGTGCCAGCAGTTCAGCGGGACCCTCCCGGGAAAAACTGTTTTTT. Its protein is CASSSAGPSREKLFF.

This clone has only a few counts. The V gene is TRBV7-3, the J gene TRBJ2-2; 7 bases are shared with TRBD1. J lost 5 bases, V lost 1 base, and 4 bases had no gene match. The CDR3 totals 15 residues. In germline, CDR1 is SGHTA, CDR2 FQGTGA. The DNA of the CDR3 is TGTGCCAGCAGCTTAATGGGGACAGATACCGGGGAGCTGTTTTTT. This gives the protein CASSLMGTDTGELFF.

This CDR3 is CASSEGRGTDNEQFF. The CDR3 region has the DNA TGTGCCAGCAGTGAAGGGAGAGGGACAGACAATGAGCAGTTCTTC. The chain links TRBV25-1 to TRBJ2-1; 7 nucleotides agree with TRBD1. The CDR3 totals 15 residues. The junction had 6 bases not matched to a gene; V was cut back by 2 bases and J by 5 bases. Germline loops: CDR1 MGHDK, CDR2 SYGVNS.

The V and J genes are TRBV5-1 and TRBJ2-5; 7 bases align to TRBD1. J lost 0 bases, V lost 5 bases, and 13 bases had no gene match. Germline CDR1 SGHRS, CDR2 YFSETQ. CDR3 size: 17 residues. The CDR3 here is CASRGRPGQMYQETQYF. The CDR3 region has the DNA TGCGCCAGCAGAGGACGCCCGGGACAGATGTACCAAGAGACCCAGTACTTC. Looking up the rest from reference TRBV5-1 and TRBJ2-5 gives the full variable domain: KAGVTQTPRYLIKTRGQQVTLSCSPISGHRSVSWYQQTPGQGLQFLFEYFSETQRNKGNFPGRFSGRQFSNSRSEMNVSTLELGDSALYLCASRGRPGQMYQETQYFGPGTRLLVL.

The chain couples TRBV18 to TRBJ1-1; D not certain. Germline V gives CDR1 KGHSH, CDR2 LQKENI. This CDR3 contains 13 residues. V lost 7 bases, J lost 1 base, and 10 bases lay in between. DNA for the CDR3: TGTGCCAGCTATTTAGGAGCGAACACTGAAGCTTTCTTT. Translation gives CASYLGANTEAFF.

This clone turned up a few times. In DNA, the CDR3 is TGTGCCAGCAGTCGACCGGGACTAGGGGCCGATGAGCAGTTCTTC. Translated, it gives CASSRPGLGADEQFF. This chain uses TRBV6-1 with TRBJ2-1; TRBD2 matches at 8 bases. V shed 5 bases and J 8 bases; nucleotides not matched to a gene: 11. The CDR3 is 15 residues long. Germline V lookup: CDR1 MNHNS, CDR2 SASEGT.

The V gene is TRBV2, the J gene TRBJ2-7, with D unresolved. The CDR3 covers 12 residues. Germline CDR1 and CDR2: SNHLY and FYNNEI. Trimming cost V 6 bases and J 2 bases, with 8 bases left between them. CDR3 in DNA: TGTGCCAGCAGCCGCGTCCCCTACGAGCAGTACTTC. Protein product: CASSRVPYEQYF.

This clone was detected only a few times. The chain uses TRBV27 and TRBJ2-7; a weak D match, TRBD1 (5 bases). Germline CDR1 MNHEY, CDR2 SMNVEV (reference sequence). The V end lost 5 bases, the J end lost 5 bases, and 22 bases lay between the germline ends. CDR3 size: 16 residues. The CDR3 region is CASSTNTQVRFNEQYF. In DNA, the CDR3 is TGTGCCAGCAGTACCAACACACAGGTCCGATTCAACGAGCAGTACTTC.

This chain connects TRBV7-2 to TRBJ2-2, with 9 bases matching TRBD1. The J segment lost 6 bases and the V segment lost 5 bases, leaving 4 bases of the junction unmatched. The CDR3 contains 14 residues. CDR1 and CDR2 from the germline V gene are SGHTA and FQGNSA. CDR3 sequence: CASSPTGGAGELFF. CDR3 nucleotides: TGTGCCAGCAGCCCGACAGGGGGAGCCGGGGAGCTGTTTTTT.

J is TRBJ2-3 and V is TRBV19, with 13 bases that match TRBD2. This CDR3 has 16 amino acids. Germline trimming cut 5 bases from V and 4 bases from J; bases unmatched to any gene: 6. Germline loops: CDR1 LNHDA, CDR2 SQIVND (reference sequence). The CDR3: CASSLGLAGEADTQYF. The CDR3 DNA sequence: TGTGCCAGTAGTCTTGGACTAGCGGGAGAGGCAGATACGCAGTATTTT. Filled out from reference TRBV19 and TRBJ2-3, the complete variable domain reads DGGITQSPKYLFRKEGQNVTLSCEQNLNHDAMYWYRQDPGQGLRLIYYSQIVNDFQKGDIAEGYSVSREKKESFPLTVTSAQKNPTAFYLCASSLGLAGEADTQYFGPGTRLTVL.

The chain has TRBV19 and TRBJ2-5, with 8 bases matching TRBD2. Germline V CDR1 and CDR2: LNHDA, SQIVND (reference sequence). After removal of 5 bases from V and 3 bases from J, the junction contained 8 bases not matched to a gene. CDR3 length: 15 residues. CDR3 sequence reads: CASSGLGTREETQYF. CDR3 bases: TGTGCCAGTAGTGGCCTCGGGACTAGAGAAGAGACCCAGTACTTC.

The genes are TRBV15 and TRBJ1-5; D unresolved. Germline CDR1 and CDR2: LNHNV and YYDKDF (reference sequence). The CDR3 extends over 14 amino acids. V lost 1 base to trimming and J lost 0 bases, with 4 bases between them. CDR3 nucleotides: TGTGCCACCAGCAGAGTCTATAGCAATCAGCCCCAGCATTTT. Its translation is CATSRVYSNQPQHF.

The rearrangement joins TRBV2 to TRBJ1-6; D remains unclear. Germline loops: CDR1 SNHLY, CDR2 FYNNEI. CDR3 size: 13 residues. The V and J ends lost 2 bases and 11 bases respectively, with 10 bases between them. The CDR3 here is CASSESSGTPLHF. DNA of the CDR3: TGTGCCAGCAGTGAAAGTTCCGGTACACCCCTCCACTTT.

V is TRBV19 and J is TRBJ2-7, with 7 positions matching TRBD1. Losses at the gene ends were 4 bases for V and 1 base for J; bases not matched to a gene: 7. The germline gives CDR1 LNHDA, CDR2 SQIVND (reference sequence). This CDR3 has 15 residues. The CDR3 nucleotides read TGTGCCAGTAGTAGTGGCGTGGGACAGTCCTACGAGCAGTACTTC. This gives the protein CASSSGVGQSYEQYF. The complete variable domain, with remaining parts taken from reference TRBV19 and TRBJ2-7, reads DGGITQSPKYLFRKEGQNVTLSCEQNLNHDAMYWYRQDPGQGLRLIYYSQIVNDFQKGDIAEGYSVSREKKESFPLTVTSAQKNPTAFYLCASSSGVGQSYEQYFGPGTRLTVT.

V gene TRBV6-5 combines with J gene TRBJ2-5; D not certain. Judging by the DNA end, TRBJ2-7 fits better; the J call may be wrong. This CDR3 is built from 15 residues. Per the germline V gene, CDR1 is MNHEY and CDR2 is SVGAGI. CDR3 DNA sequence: TGTGCCAGCAGTTACACTTTCCGACAAGCCTACGAGCAGTACTTC. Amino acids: CASSYTFRQAYEQYF.

The CDR3 loop is CASSSTETQYF. In DNA, the CDR3 is TGTGCCAGCAGCTCTACAGAGACCCAGTACTTC. This chain joins TRBV11-2 and TRBJ2-5; D gene uncertain. CDR1 and CDR2 (germline): SGHAT, FQNNGV. V dropped 4 bases and J dropped 4 bases, with 4 bases sitting between them. The CDR3 is made up of 11 amino acids.

The CDR3 sequence: CASSYSGTGASGYTF. The CDR3, as DNA: TGTGCCAGCAGTTACTCGGGGACAGGGGCCAGCGGCTACACCTTC. J is TRBJ1-2 and V is TRBV6-5, with 10 bases identical to TRBD1. CDR1 is MNHEY, CDR2 SVGAGI, per germline. The V segment lost 0 bases and the J segment 8 bases; nucleotides outside the gene matches: 6. The CDR3 loop spans 15 amino acids.

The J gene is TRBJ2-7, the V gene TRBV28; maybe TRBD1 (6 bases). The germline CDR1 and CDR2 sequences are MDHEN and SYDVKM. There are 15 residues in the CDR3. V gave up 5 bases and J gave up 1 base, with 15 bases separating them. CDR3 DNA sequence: TGTGCCAGCAGTCTACCTGGGGGCCGATCCTACGAGCAGTACTTC. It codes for CASSLPGGRSYEQYF.

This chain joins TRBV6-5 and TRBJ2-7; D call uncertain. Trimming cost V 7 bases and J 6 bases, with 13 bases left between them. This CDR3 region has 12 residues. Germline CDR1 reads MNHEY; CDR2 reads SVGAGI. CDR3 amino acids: CASISHGGEQYF. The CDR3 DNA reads TGTGCCAGCATTTCCCATGGCGGCGAGCAGTACTTC.

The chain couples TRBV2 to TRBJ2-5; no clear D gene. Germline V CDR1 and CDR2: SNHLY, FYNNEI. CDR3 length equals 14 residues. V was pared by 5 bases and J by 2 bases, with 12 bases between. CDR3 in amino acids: CASSRGLPQETQYF. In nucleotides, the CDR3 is TGTGCCAGCAGTCGTGGGCTCCCTCAAGAGACCCAGTACTTC. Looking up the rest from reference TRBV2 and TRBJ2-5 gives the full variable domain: EPEVTQTPSHQVTQMGQEVILRCVPISNHLYFYWYRQILGQKVEFLVSFYNNEISEKSEIFDDQFSVERPDGSNFTLKIRSTKLEDSAMYFCASSRGLPQETQYFGPGTRLLVL.

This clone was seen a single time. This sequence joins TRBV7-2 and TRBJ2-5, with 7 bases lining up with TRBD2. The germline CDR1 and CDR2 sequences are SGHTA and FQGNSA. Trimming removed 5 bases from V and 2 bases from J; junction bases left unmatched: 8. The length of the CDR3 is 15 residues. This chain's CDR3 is CASSTKPGGQETQYF. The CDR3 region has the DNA TGTGCCAGCAGCACTAAGCCGGGAGGTCAAGAGACCCAGTACTTC.

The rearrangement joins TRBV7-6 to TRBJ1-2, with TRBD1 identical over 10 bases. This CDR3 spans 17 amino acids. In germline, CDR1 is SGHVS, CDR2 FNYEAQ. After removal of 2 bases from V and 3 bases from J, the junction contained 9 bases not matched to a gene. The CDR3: CASSLSPSGTGDYGYTF. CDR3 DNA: TGTGCCAGCAGCTTAAGCCCCTCCGGGACAGGGGACTATGGCTACACCTTC.

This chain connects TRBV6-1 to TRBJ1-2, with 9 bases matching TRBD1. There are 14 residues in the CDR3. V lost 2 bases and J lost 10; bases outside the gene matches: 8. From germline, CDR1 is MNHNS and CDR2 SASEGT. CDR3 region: CASSEQGQGRHYTF. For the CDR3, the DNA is TGTGCCAGCAGTGAACAAGGACAGGGGCGGCACTACACCTTC.

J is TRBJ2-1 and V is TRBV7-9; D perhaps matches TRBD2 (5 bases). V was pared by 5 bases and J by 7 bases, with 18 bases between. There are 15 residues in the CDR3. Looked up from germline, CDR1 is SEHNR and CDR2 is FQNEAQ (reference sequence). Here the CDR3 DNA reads TGTGCCAGCAGCCTGGGCGGGCCGGTCCAGAATGAGCAGTTCTTC. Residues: CASSLGGPVQNEQFF.

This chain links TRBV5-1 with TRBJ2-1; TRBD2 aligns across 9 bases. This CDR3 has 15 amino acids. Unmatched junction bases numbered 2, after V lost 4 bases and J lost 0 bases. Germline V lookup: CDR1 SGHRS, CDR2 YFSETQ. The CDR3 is CASSLSGSSYNEQFF. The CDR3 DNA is TGCGCCAGCAGCCTTAGCGGGAGCTCCTACAATGAGCAGTTCTTC.

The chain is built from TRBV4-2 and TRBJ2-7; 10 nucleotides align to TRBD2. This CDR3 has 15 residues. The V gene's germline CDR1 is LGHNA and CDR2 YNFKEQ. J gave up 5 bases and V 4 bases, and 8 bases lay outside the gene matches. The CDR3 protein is CASSPSPAGGHEQYF. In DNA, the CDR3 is TGTGCCAGCAGCCCCTCTCCAGCGGGGGGGCACGAGCAGTACTTC.

The DNA for the CDR3 is TGTGCCATCAGTGAGTTGGTGGGCAGCAACTATGGCTACACCTTC. It is translated as CAISELVGSNYGYTF. The rearrangement joins TRBV10-3 to TRBJ1-2; D call uncertain. The germline V gene has CDR1 ENHRY and CDR2 SYGVKD. The CDR3 sequence is 15 residues long. V lost 1 base and J lost 2, with 11 bases in between.